This T cell receptor (beta chain) derives from a study of post-analysis software for immune sequencing data. Across the whole study: Courses of disease covered relapsing-remitting, secondary progressive and progressive-relapsing multiple sclerosis.

The CDR3 has 12 amino acids. Per germline, CDR1 DFQATT and CDR2 SNEGSKA (reference sequence). Trimming took 1 base from V and 5 from J, leaving 6 bases between them. General observations from the study: In patients, TRBV5-6, TRBV5-1 and TRBV20-1 belonged to five TRBV segments found more frequently than in controls. Samples made in the same batch grouped tightly together by F measure. Compared with controls, patients showed significantly lower normalized Chao1 diversity.

Every TCR beta cDNA library bore unique molecular identifiers. It was from approximately 0.91 to 9.4 million T cells that about half a million cDNA molecules came. TCRdb ran MiXCR on the PCR reads and lists one entry per CDR3 protein. The data contain hundreds of thousands of distinct CDR3 sequences, just over 35% of them singletons. In this sample, this clonotype turned up many times. Its specificity is unknown. The source of this sequence is a girl between 10 and 17 years old with multiple sclerosis. The chain combines TRBV20-1 with TRBJ2-1, with D unresolved. Sequencing was performed on blood. For the CDR3, the DNA is TGCAGTGCTAGAGGGTTAAACAATGAGCAGTTCTTC. Its protein product is CSARGLNNEQFF.